The sequence of this T cell receptor beta chain was determined in a study of blood T cell repertoires in COVID-19. In its sample, this clone was seen a few times. Sequencing was performed with immunoSEQ multiplex PCR; in TCRdb, only in-frame clones are kept and a portion is missing. This table holds 85,000 to 120,000 clones, about nine tenths found once. The clonotype comes from a woman aged 50 to 60 with COVID-19, enrolled during active disease. Source material: peripheral blood.

The CDR3 DNA reads as TGTGCCAGCAGCGTAGCGGGGGCCCTCTCCTACGAGCAGTACTTC. It encodes CASSVAGALSYEQYF. The V call is TRBV6-5, the J call TRBJ2-7; 9 nucleotides agree with TRBD2. Germline-derived CDR1 and CDR2 are MNHEY and SVGAGI. The CDR3 consists of 15 residues. V was clipped by 6 bases and J by 0 bases; unmatched bases: 6.